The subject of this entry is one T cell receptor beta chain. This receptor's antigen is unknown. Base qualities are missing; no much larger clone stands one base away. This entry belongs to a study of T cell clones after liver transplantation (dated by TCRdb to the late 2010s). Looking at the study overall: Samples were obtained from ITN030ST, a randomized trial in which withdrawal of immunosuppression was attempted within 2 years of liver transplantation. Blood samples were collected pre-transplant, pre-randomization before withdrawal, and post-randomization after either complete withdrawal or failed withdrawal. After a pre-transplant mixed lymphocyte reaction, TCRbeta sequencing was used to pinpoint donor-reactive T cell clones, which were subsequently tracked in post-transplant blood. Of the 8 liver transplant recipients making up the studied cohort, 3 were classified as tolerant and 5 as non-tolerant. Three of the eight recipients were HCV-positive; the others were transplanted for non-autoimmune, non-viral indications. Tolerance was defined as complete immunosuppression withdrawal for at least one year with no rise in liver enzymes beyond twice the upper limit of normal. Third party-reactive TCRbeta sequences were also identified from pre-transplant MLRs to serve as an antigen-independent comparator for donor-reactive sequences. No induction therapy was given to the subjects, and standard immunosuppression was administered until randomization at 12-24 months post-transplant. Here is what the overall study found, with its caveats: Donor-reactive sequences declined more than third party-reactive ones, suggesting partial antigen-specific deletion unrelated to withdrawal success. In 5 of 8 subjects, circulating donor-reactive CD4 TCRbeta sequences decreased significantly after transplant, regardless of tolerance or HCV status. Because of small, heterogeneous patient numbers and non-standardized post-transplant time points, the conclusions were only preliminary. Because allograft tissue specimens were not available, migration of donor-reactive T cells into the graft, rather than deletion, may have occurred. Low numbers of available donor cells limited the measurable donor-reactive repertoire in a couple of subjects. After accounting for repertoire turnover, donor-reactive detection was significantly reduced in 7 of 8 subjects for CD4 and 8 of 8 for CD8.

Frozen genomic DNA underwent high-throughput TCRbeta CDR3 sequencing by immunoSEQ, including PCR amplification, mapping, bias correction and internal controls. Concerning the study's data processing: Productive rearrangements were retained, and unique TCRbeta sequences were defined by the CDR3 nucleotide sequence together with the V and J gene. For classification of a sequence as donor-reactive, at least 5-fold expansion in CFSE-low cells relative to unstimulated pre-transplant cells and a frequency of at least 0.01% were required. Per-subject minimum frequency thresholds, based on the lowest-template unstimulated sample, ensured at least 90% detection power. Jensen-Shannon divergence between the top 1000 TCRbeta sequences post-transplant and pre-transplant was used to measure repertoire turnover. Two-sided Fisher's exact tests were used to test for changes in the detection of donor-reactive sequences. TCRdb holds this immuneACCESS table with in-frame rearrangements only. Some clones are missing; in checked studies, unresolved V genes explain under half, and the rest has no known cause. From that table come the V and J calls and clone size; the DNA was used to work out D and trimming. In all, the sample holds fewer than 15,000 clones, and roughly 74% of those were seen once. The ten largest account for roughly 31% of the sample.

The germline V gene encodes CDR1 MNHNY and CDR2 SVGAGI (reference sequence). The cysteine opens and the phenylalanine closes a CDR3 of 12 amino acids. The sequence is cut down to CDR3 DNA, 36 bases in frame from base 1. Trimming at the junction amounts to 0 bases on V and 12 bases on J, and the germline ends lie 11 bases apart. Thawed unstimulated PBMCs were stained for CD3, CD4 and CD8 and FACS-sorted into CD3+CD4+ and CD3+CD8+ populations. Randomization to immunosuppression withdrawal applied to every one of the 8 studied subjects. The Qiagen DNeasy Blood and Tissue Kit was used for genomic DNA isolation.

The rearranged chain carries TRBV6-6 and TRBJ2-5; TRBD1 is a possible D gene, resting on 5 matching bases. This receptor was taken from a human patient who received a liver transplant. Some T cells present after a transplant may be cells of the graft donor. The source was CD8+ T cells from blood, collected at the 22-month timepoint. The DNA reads TGTGCCAGCAGTTACTCGGGGCTAGGCGAGTACTTC. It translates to CASSYSGLGEYF.